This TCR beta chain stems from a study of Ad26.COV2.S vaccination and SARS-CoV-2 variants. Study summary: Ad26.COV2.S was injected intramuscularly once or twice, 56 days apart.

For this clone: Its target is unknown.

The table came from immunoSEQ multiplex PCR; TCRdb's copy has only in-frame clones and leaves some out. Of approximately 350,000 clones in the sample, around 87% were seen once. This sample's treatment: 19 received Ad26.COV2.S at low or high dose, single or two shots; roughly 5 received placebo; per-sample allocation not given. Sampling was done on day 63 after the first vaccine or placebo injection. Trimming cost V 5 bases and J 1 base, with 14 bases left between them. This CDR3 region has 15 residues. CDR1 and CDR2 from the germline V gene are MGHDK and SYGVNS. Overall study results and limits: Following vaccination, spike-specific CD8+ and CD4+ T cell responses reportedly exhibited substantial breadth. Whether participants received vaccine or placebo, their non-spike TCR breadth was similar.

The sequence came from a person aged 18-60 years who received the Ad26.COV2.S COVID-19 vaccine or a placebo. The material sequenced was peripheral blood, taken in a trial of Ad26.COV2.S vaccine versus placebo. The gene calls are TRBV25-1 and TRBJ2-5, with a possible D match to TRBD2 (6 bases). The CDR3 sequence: CASSPPRLGQETQYF. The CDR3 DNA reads TGTGCCAGCAGTCCCCCCCGACTAGGCCAAGAGACCCAGTACTTC.